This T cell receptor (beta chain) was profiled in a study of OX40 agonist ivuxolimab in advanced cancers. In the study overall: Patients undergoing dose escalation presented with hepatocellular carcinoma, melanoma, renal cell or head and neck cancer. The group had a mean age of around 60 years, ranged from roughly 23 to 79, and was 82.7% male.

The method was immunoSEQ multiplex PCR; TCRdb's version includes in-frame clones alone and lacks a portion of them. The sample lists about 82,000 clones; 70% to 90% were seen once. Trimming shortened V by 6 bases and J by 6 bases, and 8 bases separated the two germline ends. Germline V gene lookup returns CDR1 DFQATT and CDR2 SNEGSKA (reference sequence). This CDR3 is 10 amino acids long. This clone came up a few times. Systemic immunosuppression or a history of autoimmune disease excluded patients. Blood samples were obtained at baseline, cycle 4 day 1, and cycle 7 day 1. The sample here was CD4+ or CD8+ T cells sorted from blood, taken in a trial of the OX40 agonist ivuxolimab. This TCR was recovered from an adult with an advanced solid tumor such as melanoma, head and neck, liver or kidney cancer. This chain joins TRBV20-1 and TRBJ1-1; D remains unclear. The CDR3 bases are TGCAGTGCCGTGCGGCCTGAAGCTTTCTTT. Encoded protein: CSAVRPEAFF.